The next 25 T cell receptor beta chains were all read from a single sample in a study of T cell repertoires in cytomegalovirus infection. MiXCR, run by TCRdb on the reads, gives a single entry per CDR3 protein. The sample includes roughly 280,000 distinct CDR3 sequences, 9.1% of them seen just once. The sample comprised PBMCs. Source of these receptors: a human donor in good health (CMV status not recorded). Some clones in this sample may be carry-over from other donors' samples.

The sample holds a few counts of this clonotype. V gene TRBV10-3 combines with J gene TRBJ2-7; D not resolved. Trimming removed 3 bases at V and 0 bases at J, with 6 bases between. Germline CDR1 ENHRY, CDR2 SYGVKD. The CDR3 runs 13 residues. DNA of the CDR3: TGTGCCATCAGTGAACGTAGCTCCTACGAGCAGTACTTC. It codes for CAISERSSYEQYF.

The table lists this clonotype with many counts. The rearrangement links TRBV7-2 to TRBJ2-1, with TRBD2 matching 7 bases. With V trimmed by 5 bases and J by 7 bases, 8 bases remained unmatched. CDR1 and CDR2 (germline): SGHTA, FQGNSA. This CDR3 spans 14 amino acids. The CDR3 loop reads CASSERGRGNEQFF. The CDR3 DNA sequence: TGTGCCAGCAGCGAGCGGGGAAGAGGAAATGAGCAGTTCTTC.

This clonotype has more than one count but fewer than ten. The J gene is TRBJ2-7, the V gene TRBV24-1; D gene ambiguous. Deletions cut 11 bases from V and 6 bases from J, with 25 bases between. Germline assignment: CDR1 KGHDR and CDR2 SFDVKD. CDR3 length: 15 amino acids. The CDR3 DNA follows: TGTGCCAGGTGCAAGACGGCCTGGACCTTCTGCGAGCAGTACTTC. It is translated as CARCKTAWTFCEQYF.

This clonotype came up many times. The rearrangement joins TRBV7-2 to TRBJ2-2; 8 bases agree with TRBD2. CDR1 and CDR2 (germline): SGHTA, FQGNSA. The CDR3 is 16 amino acids. V trimming: 1 base; J trimming: 7 bases; junction bases outside the gene matches: 8. The DNA for the CDR3 is TGTGCCAGCAGCTTAGACGGCGGGAGGAGAGGCGGGGAGCTGTTTTTT. Amino acids: CASSLDGGRRGGELFF.

This clonotype has at least ten counts. The V call is TRBV7-9, the J call TRBJ2-1; 10 bases are a match to TRBD2. V was pared by 5 bases and J by 7 bases, with 2 bases of the junction left unmatched. Germline V gives CDR1 SEHNR, CDR2 FQNEAQ (reference sequence). The CDR3 consists of 13 residues. The CDR3 nucleotides read TGTGCCAGCAGCCGGACTAGCGGTAATGAGCAGTTCTTC. Its translation is CASSRTSGNEQFF.

The chain links TRBV20-1 to TRBJ1-5; no clear D gene. The V end lost 0 bases, the J end lost 2 bases, and 23 bases lay between the germline ends. This CDR3 spans 19 amino acids. CDR1 is DFQATT, CDR2 SNEGSKA, per germline (reference sequence). CDR3 coding DNA: TGCAGTGCTAGAGATTCGGCCGCCGTAGTAGGAAGAGGCAATCAGCCCCAGCATTTT. This translates into CSARDSAAVVGRGNQPQHF.

Ten or more counts support this clonotype. The genes are TRBV18 and TRBJ1-2, with 12 bases fitting TRBD1. Germline lookup yields CDR1 KGHSH and CDR2 LQKENI. The length of the CDR3 is 17 residues. J lost 2 bases, V lost 2 bases, and 6 bases had no gene match. The CDR3 DNA reads as TGTGCCAGCTCACCATCATCCGGGACAGGGGGCAACTATGGCTACACCTTC. This codes for CASSPSSGTGGNYGYTF.

The chain has TRBV7-8 and TRBJ2-3; 11 bases are a match to TRBD2. V was pared by 1 base and J by 0 bases, with 6 bases of the junction left unmatched. Germline values: CDR1 SGHVS, CDR2 FQNEAQ. The CDR3 runs to 18 residues. In DNA form, the CDR3 reads TGTGCCAGCAGCTTAGTTAGCGGGGGGGCTGGGAGCACAGATACGCAGTATTTT. Its protein is CASSLVSGGAGSTDTQYF.

Many counts were recorded for this clonotype. The chain has TRBV7-2 and TRBJ2-7; D tentatively reads TRBD1 or TRBD2 (5 bases each). This CDR3 comprises 15 residues. Germline values: CDR1 SGHTA, CDR2 FQGNSA. The V and J ends lost 3 bases and 3 bases respectively, with 15 bases between them. The DNA for the CDR3 is TGTGCCAGCAGCTTTGGCCGGGACGCGTTCTACGAGCAGTACTTC. Translation gives CASSFGRDAFYEQYF.

This clonotype was observed many times. CDR3 bases: TGTGCCAGCAGGAACACAGGGATACCAGACGGCTACACCTTC. Translating it yields CASRNTGIPDGYTF. The chain is built from TRBV12-3 or TRBV12-4 and TRBJ1-2; D may be TRBD1 (6 bases). The CDR3 has 14 residues. Trimming shortened V by 6 bases and J by 8 bases, and 19 bases separated the two germline ends.

This clonotype has ten or more counts. The V and J genes are TRBV15 and TRBJ2-5; 7 nucleotides agree with TRBD1. CDR1 is LNHNV, CDR2 YYDKDF, per germline (reference sequence). The CDR3 totals 13 residues. The V gene end was trimmed by 9 bases and the J gene end by 7 bases; junction bases not matched to a gene: 11. The CDR3 is CATGTEPSGTQYF. The DNA for the CDR3 is TGTGCCACTGGGACAGAGCCCTCAGGGACCCAGTACTTC.

The chain is built from TRBV5-1 and TRBJ2-7; 7 bases are a match to TRBD2. The CDR3 has 16 residues. V lost 3 bases to trimming and J lost 3 bases; unmatched junction nucleotides: 12. Germline V gives CDR1 SGHRS, CDR2 YFSETQ. This chain's CDR3 is CASSSAMSSGRYEQYF. CDR3 sequence (DNA): TGCGCCAGCAGCTCCGCTATGTCTAGCGGCCGCTACGAGCAGTACTTC.

The chain employs TRBV29-1 and TRBJ2-7; 10 bases line up with TRBD1. The CDR3 spans 15 residues. The germline V gene encodes CDR1 SQVTM and CDR2 ANQGSEA. Losses at the gene ends were 5 bases for V and 2 bases for J; bases not matched to a gene: 9. The CDR3 here is CSVTRTGTGAYEQYF. CDR3 coding DNA: TGCAGCGTTACCCGAACCGGGACAGGGGCCTACGAGCAGTACTTC.

The chain joins TRBV3-1 to TRBJ1-2, with D unclear. The ends were cut back, 5 bases at V and 4 bases at J, with 11 bases in the middle. This CDR3 region has 13 residues. Per the germline V gene, CDR1 is LGHDT and CDR2 is YNNKEL (reference sequence). CDR3 in amino acids: CASSYSDVYGYTF. The DNA of the CDR3 is TGTGCCAGCAGCTACAGCGACGTCTATGGCTACACCTTC.

This rearrangement joins TRBV20-1 to TRBJ2-1; 9 bases map to TRBD2. Losses at the gene ends were 1 base for V and 3 bases for J; bases not matched to a gene: 7. CDR1 is DFQATT and CDR2 is SNEGSKA in the germline V gene (reference sequence). The CDR3 has 16 amino acids. CDR3 loop: CSARVMAGGHYNEQFF. The DNA of the CDR3 is TGCAGTGCTAGAGTTATGGCGGGGGGGCACTACAATGAGCAGTTCTTC.

This clonotype was observed many times. The rearrangement links TRBV19 to TRBJ1-2, with 9 bases that match TRBD1. From germline, CDR1 is LNHDA and CDR2 SQIVND (reference sequence). The ends lost 11 bases at V and 8 bases at J; junction bases unmatched: 12. The CDR3 length is 13 residues. The CDR3 nucleotides read TGTGCCGCAGCGGACAGGGGTGGATTGGGCTACACCTTC. It is translated as CAAADRGGLGYTF.

This clonotype was observed a handful of times. The chain links TRBV6-1 to TRBJ2-7; D possibly corresponds to TRBD1 (5 bases). The CDR3 sequence is 15 residues long. CDR1 MNHNS and CDR2 SASEGT come from the germline V gene. Trimming cost V 5 bases and J 2 bases, with 16 bases left between them. CDR3 DNA: TGTGCCAGCAGTCCCAGGGCGATGGGCCCCTACGAGCAGTACTTC. It yields the protein CASSPRAMGPYEQYF.

This clonotype was found many times. J is TRBJ2-7 and V is TRBV7-6; 7 bases map to TRBD2. The trim removed 6 bases at V and 2 bases at J, leaving 7 bases unmatched. Per the germline V gene, CDR1 is SGHVS and CDR2 is FNYEAQ. The CDR3 runs to 14 residues. The CDR3 coding sequence is TGTGCCAGCAGACTAGACGGGGGGACCTACGAGCAGTACTTC. Residues: CASRLDGGTYEQYF.

The table lists this clonotype with many counts. This chain joins TRBV7-2 and TRBJ2-1; D not certain. V lost 3 bases, J lost 2 bases, and 11 bases lay in between. This CDR3 comprises 15 residues. CDR1 SGHTA and CDR2 FQGNSA come from the germline V gene. The CDR3 DNA follows: TGTGCCAGCAGCTTGAGCAGGAACACCTACAATGAGCAGTTCTTC. Protein product: CASSLSRNTYNEQFF.

The J gene is TRBJ1-1, the V gene TRBV15, with D uncertain. The CDR3 length is 17 residues. Per germline, CDR1 LNHNV and CDR2 YYDKDF (reference sequence). V shed 3 bases and J shed 1 base, with 18 bases lying between them. The DNA for the CDR3 is TGTGCCACCAGCAGGTTAGACATCTTAAACGGGAACACTGAAGCTTTCTTT. Translation: CATSRLDILNGNTEAFF. Supplemented by reference TRBV15 and TRBJ1-1, the full variable domain reads DAMVIQNPRYQVTQFGKPVTLSCSQTLNHNVMYWYQQKSSQAPKLLFHYYDKDFNNEADTPDNFQSRRPNTSFCFLDIRSPGLGDTAMYLCATSRLDILNGNTEAFFGQGTRLTVV.

This clonotype was picked up many times. The rearrangement joins TRBV5-1 to TRBJ2-7, with 8 nucleotides matching TRBD2. The V gene end was trimmed by 1 base and the J gene end by 5 bases; junction bases not matched to a gene: 5. The germline V gene encodes CDR1 SGHRS and CDR2 YFSETQ. The CDR3 has 14 amino acids. CDR3 in DNA: TGCGCCAGCAGCTTGTCGGGAGGGCTCAACGAGCAGTACTTC. Its translation: CASSLSGGLNEQYF.

This clonotype has a count of ten or more. The V call is TRBV7-2, the J call TRBJ1-2; 7 bases agree with TRBD1. Germline V gives CDR1 SGHTA, CDR2 FQGNSA. This CDR3 comprises 16 residues. After removal of 1 base from V and 5 bases from J, the junction contained 10 bases not matched to a gene. In DNA form, the CDR3 reads TGTGCCAGCAGCTTAGAGACAGGGTTTTCGACTTATGGCTACACCTTC. This sequence encodes CASSLETGFSTYGYTF.

This clonotype was recorded at least ten times. The gene calls are TRBV20-1 and TRBJ1-6; D possibly corresponds to TRBD1 (5 bases). V was pared by 0 bases and J by 6 bases, with 15 bases between. This CDR3 spans 16 amino acids. Germline-derived CDR1 and CDR2 are DFQATT and SNEGSKA (reference sequence). The CDR3 protein is CSARDQGETANSPLHF. CDR3 nucleotide sequence: TGCAGTGCTAGAGATCAGGGAGAAACCGCTAATTCACCCCTCCACTTT.

This clonotype was seen many times. This rearrangement joins TRBV7-9 to TRBJ1-4; D not resolved. The V end lost 3 bases, the J end lost 8 bases, and 4 bases lay between the germline ends. Germline V gene data show CDR1 as SEHNR and CDR2 as FQNEAQ (reference sequence). The CDR3 consists of 11 residues. CDR3 sequence: CASSFTEKLFF. CDR3 sequence (DNA): TGTGCCAGCAGCTTCACAGAAAAACTGTTTTTT. Combining the CDR3 with reference TRBV7-9 and TRBJ1-4 gives the whole variable domain DTGVSQNPRHKITKRGQNVTFRCDPISEHNRLYWYRQTLGQGPEFLTYFQNEAQLEKSRLLSDRFSAERPKGSFSTLEIQRTEQGDSAMYLCASSFTEKLFFGSGTQLSVL.

This clonotype has only a few counts. V usage is TRBV6-5 and J usage is TRBJ1-5, with D possibly being TRBD1 (6 bases). The germline V gene has CDR1 MNHEY and CDR2 SVGAGI. The V end was cut by 4 bases, the J end by 7 bases, with 14 bases between. The CDR3 length is 14 residues. The CDR3 here is CASSSTGLRQPQHF. In DNA, the CDR3 is TGTGCCAGCAGTTCCACAGGGTTGCGACAGCCCCAGCATTTT.